Shown below are 30 T cell receptor beta chains from a single sample sequenced in a study of preoperative IRX-2 immunotherapy in early breast cancer. Measured with immunoSEQ multiplex PCR; TCRdb has only the in-frame clones, and not every one. This table has about 98,000 clones, around 86% appearing once. Treatment of the sample: preoperative locoregional IRX-2 cytokine immunotherapy. Specimen: tumor tissue, collected after IRX-2 immunotherapy. These receptors all stem from a human donor with breast cancer.

This chain joins TRBV6-8 and TRBJ2-4; unclear D gene. Deletions cut 8 bases from V and 0 bases from J, with 11 bases between. This CDR3 has 14 residues. Germline CDR1 reads MNHGY; CDR2 reads SAAAGT. The CDR3 spells CASYHPPAKNIQYF. For the CDR3, the DNA is TGTGCCAGCTACCACCCTCCAGCCAAAAACATTCAGTACTTC.

V gene TRBV6-8 combines with J gene TRBJ1-5, with D possibly matching TRBD1 (5 bases). Germline V lookup: CDR1 MNHGY, CDR2 SAAAGT. The CDR3 contains 15 residues. Trimming took 8 bases from V and 3 from J, leaving 17 bases between them. CDR3 amino acids: CASRDRASDNQPQHF. The CDR3 nucleotides are TGTGCCAGCCGGGACCGAGCCTCGGACAATCAGCCCCAGCATTTT.

On this clone: Compared with germline, one end of the junction differs, possibly owing to a read error. V and J are TRBV6-4 and TRBJ2-6; possibly TRBD1 for D (6 bases). The CDR3 has 20 amino acids. Germline V gene data show CDR1 as MRHNA and CDR2 as SNTAGT. CDR3 loop: CASSDSTSQLTGPFVTATGF. CDR3 coding DNA: TGTGCCAGCAGTGACTCTACCTCACAACTGACAGGTCCGTTCGTAACGGCCACAGGTTTC.

This clone appeared a few times. The chain's CDR3 is CASSSGTNTGELFF. CDR3 sequence (DNA): TGTGCTAGCAGCTCCGGGACTAACACCGGGGAGCTGTTTTTT. V and J are TRBV7-5 and TRBJ2-2; the table's D call TRBD2 went unverified against the DNA. TRBV7-5 constitutes a pseudogene. The CDR3 loop spans 14 amino acids.

This clone was seen a single time. The chain is built from TRBV1 and TRBJ1-2; TRBD1, the table's D call, was not compared with the DNA. TRBV1 constitutes a pseudogene. The length of the CDR3 is 15 residues. The CDR3 DNA is TGCGCCAGCAGCCAAGGTAGGGGGCCGATGGATGGCTACACCTTC. As protein: CASSQGRGPMDGYTF.

The chain links TRBV5-1 to TRBJ1-1, with TRBD1 as a possible D gene (5 bases). CDR3 length: 14 residues. Trimming left V 4 bases short and J 3 bases short, with 13 bases between. Germline values: CDR1 SGHRS, CDR2 YFSETQ. In DNA form, the CDR3 reads TGCGCCAGCAGCCGGGAGGGGAGTCACACTGAAGCTTTCTTT. This translates into CASSREGSHTEAFF.

The chain employs TRBV6-7 and TRBJ1-3, with a weak D call TRBD1 (5 bases). TRBV6-7 is assigned to the ORF class and has an uncertain function. The CDR3 loop spans 14 amino acids. The V gene lost 5 bases and the J gene lost 4 bases, with 12 bases spanning the gap. The CDR3 DNA reads as TGTGCCAGCAGTGATCGGGACGGGGGAAACACCATATATTTT. Its protein is CASSDRDGGNTIYF.

V usage is TRBV19 and J usage is TRBJ1-5; the D gene is possibly TRBD1 (5 bases). V lost 5 bases to trimming and J lost 5 bases, with 19 bases between them. Germline V gives CDR1 LNHDA, CDR2 SQIVND (reference sequence). The length of the CDR3 is 16 residues. CDR3 nucleotides: TGTGCCAGTAGTGTTGGCCGTGGTGTGGGGCATCAGCCCCAGCATTTT. Residues: CASSVGRGVGHQPQHF.

This chain links TRBV6-8 with TRBJ2-1; D uncertain. The V gene lost 2 bases and the J gene lost 3 bases, with 2 bases spanning the gap. Germline CDR1 MNHGY, CDR2 SAAAGT. The CDR3 spans 12 residues. The CDR3, as DNA: TGTGCCAGCAGTTACGTCTACAATGAGCAGTTCTTC. This sequence encodes CASSYVYNEQFF.

V usage is TRBV6-8 and J usage is TRBJ1-4, with a tentative D call TRBD1 (5 bases). Trimming took off 5 bases at V and 2 bases at J, with 12 bases between the two ends. Germline V gene sequence: CDR1 MNHGY, CDR2 SAAAGT. This CDR3 contains 15 residues. This chain's CDR3 is CASSRRGGTNEKLFF. CDR3 sequence (DNA): TGTGCCAGCAGTCGCCGGGGGGGGACTAATGAAAAACTGTTTTTT.

The CDR3 DNA follows: TGCGCCAGCAGCTTGGGCTCCTATAATTCACCCCTCCACTTT. This gives the protein CASSLGSYNSPLHF. The rearrangement uses TRBV5-1 and TRBJ1-6; D gene ambiguous. Germline values: CDR1 SGHRS, CDR2 YFSETQ. V lost 0 bases and J lost 0, with 1 base in between. This CDR3 region has 14 residues.

CDR3 nucleotide sequence: TGTGCCAGCAGCCAAGGGTTTAACTGGGCGGCGCAAGAGACCCAGTACTTC. This translates into CASSQGFNWAAQETQYF. This chain links TRBV14 with TRBJ2-5; D unresolved. This CDR3 is built from 17 residues. Germline CDR1 reads SGHDN; CDR2 reads FVKESK. V dropped 1 base and J dropped 2 bases, with 17 bases sitting between them.

This clone appeared once. The rearrangement joins TRBV5-1 to TRBJ1-2; 9 nucleotides agree with TRBD1. This CDR3 is built from 14 residues. V gave up 4 bases and J gave up 6 bases; unmatched junction bases: 7. Per germline, CDR1 SGHRS and CDR2 YFSETQ. The CDR3 loop is CASSPGTGMDGYTF. DNA of the CDR3: TGCGCCAGCAGCCCCGGGACAGGGATGGATGGCTACACCTTC.

The chain combines TRBV7-5 with TRBJ2-1; the table assigns TRBD2, which was not confirmed against the DNA. TRBV7-5 is a documented pseudogene. This CDR3 contains 16 residues. The DNA for the CDR3 is TGTGCCAGCAGCAAAGACTCTAGCGGGACCCGGAATGAGCAGTTCTTC. The encoded protein is CASSKDSSGTRNEQFF.

The chain carries TRBV14 and TRBJ2-4; possible D gene TRBD2, 6 bases. Trimming cost V 3 bases and J 3 bases, with 18 bases left between them. In germline, CDR1 is SGHDN, CDR2 FVKESK. The CDR3 is 17 residues long. CDR3 in amino acids: CASSHIRAEGYKNIQYF. Here the CDR3 DNA reads TGTGCCAGCAGCCACATCCGAGCGGAGGGATACAAAAACATTCAGTACTTC.

The V call is TRBV19, the J call TRBJ1-5, with a possible D match to TRBD1 (5 bases). Germline V gives CDR1 LNHDA, CDR2 SQIVND (reference sequence). Trimming removed 0 bases at V and 2 bases at J, with 14 bases between. The CDR3 is 17 amino acids. The CDR3 protein is CASSIDGTLRGNQPQHF. CDR3 DNA sequence: TGTGCCAGTAGTATAGACGGGACTCTGAGGGGCAATCAGCCCCAGCATTTT.

The chain recombines TRBV10-2 with TRBJ1-1, with a tentative D call TRBD1 (6 bases). The CDR3 is 15 residues long. V shed 3 bases and J shed 4 bases, with 15 bases lying between them. Germline V gives CDR1 WSHSY, CDR2 SAAADI. Here the CDR3 reads CASSDTTGRITEAFF. The CDR3, as DNA: TGCGCCAGCAGTGATACGACAGGTAGGATCACTGAAGCTTTCTTT.

This clone turned up a few times. V is TRBV6-8 and J is TRBJ2-4, with D possibly TRBD1 on 8 matching bases. The CDR3 consists of 16 residues. V gave up 6 bases and J gave up 8 bases, with 23 bases separating them. Germline V gene lookup returns CDR1 MNHGY and CDR2 SAAAGT. The CDR3 coding sequence is TGTGCCAGCAGCTTCCGCCCTGGACAGGGAGGGGACATTCAGTACTTC. The encoded protein is CASSFRPGQGGDIQYF.

V gene TRBV11-3 combines with J gene TRBJ2-3, with D perhaps TRBD2 (5 bases). V lost 1 base and J 1 base, leaving 18 bases between the germline ends. The CDR3 is made up of 18 amino acids. Per germline, CDR1 SGHNT and CDR2 YENEEA. CDR3 protein: CASSLGSLRERRTDTQYF. The CDR3 nucleotides are TGTGCCAGCAGCTTAGGAAGTTTGAGGGAGAGGCGCACAGATACGCAGTATTTT.

The CDR3 DNA reads as TGCGCCAGCAGCTTGCTCGGACAGGGGAATTACGAGCAGTACTTC. Translating it yields CASSLLGQGNYEQYF. The chain links TRBV5-1 to TRBJ2-7, with TRBD1 identical over 9 bases. This CDR3 region has 15 residues. V lost 1 base, J lost 4 bases, and 6 bases stayed unmatched. Germline V gene lookup returns CDR1 SGHRS and CDR2 YFSETQ.

The V gene is TRBV2, the J gene TRBJ2-1, with unresolved D. Germline lookup yields CDR1 SNHLY and CDR2 FYNNEI. The length of the CDR3 is 12 residues. V was pared by 6 bases and J by 8 bases, with 11 bases between. CDR3 region: CASRPLSDEQFF. The DNA for the CDR3 is TGTGCCAGCAGGCCCCTGAGCGATGAGCAGTTCTTC.

The chain is built from TRBV18 and TRBJ2-5; possible D gene TRBD1, 6 bases. The V end was cut by 2 bases, the J end by 3 bases, with 7 bases between. The CDR3 is 13 residues long. From germline, CDR1 is KGHSH and CDR2 LQKENI. In DNA, the CDR3 is TGTGCCAGCTCACCAGGACAGAAAGAGACCCAGTACTTC. It yields the protein CASSPGQKETQYF.

The chain links TRBV19 to TRBJ2-7; no clear D. Germline CDR1 reads LNHDA; CDR2 reads SQIVND (reference sequence). CDR3 length: 15 amino acids. V shed 4 bases and J shed 6 bases, with 19 bases lying between them. The CDR3, as DNA: TGTGCCAGTAGTAAGCGAGGAACCGATCCATCCGAGCAGTACTTC. This encodes CASSKRGTDPSEQYF.

The chain is built from TRBV6-8 and TRBJ1-6; the D gene is possibly TRBD1 (6 bases). The V gene's germline CDR1 is MNHGY and CDR2 SAAAGT. The CDR3 is made up of 14 amino acids. Trimming pared 6 bases from V and 9 bases from J, leaving 15 bases between. The CDR3 nucleotides read TGTGCCAGCAGGAACACAGGGTGGGGTTCACCCCTCCACTTT. The encoded protein is CASRNTGWGSPLHF.

V gene TRBV30 combines with J gene TRBJ1-2, with 8 nucleotides matching TRBD1. The length of the CDR3 is 17 residues. Germline CDR1 is GTSNPN and CDR2 is SVGIG (reference sequence). V lost 0 bases to trimming and J lost 3 bases; unmatched junction nucleotides: 12. CDR3 in amino acids: CAWSVRRTGLVDYGYTF. The CDR3, as DNA: TGTGCCTGGAGTGTACGGAGGACAGGGTTAGTGGACTATGGCTACACCTTC.

The V gene is TRBV19, the J gene TRBJ2-7, with 8 bases matching TRBD1. The junction had 4 bases not matched to a gene; V was cut back by 5 bases and J by 1 base. The CDR3 spans 14 residues. Germline V lookup: CDR1 LNHDA, CDR2 SQIVND (reference sequence). The chain's CDR3 is CASSVGQGSYEQYF. In nucleotides, the CDR3 is TGTGCCAGTAGTGTCGGACAGGGATCCTACGAGCAGTACTTC.

The chain links TRBV5-1 to TRBJ2-6; D is unresolved. This CDR3 region has 15 residues. CDR1 and CDR2 (germline): SGHRS, YFSETQ. V was pared by 4 bases and J by 1 base, with 9 bases between. Here the CDR3 reads CASSLAPSGANVLTF. Here the CDR3 DNA reads TGCGCCAGCAGCCTGGCCCCGTCTGGGGCCAACGTCCTGACTTTC. Together with reference TRBV5-1 and TRBJ2-6, the CDR3 gives the full variable domain: KAGVTQTPRYLIKTRGQQVTLSCSPISGHRSVSWYQQTPGQGLQFLFEYFSETQRNKGNFPGRFSGRQFSNSRSEMNVSTLELGDSALYLCASSLAPSGANVLTFGAGSRLTVL.

This chain joins TRBV28 and TRBJ2-1; the D gene is possibly TRBD2 (6 bases). The germline V gene encodes CDR1 MDHEN and CDR2 SYDVKM. The CDR3 length is 16 residues. V lost 5 bases, J lost 3 bases, and 17 bases lay in between. The CDR3 loop is CASSETQGGGYNEQFF. CDR3 nucleotides: TGTGCCAGCAGTGAAACCCAGGGAGGAGGCTACAATGAGCAGTTCTTC.

This clone was picked up one time. The chain joins TRBV5-1 to TRBJ1-5, with D maybe TRBD1 (6 bases). Trimming stripped 5 bases from V and 4 bases from J, with 16 bases between. CDR3 length: 15 amino acids. From germline, CDR1 is SGHRS and CDR2 YFSETQ. In DNA form, the CDR3 reads TGCGCCAGCAGGCTCGACGGGGGCGAAAATCAGCCCCAGCATTTT. It yields the protein CASRLDGGENQPQHF.

J is TRBJ1-2 and V is TRBV19; D uncertain. Germline V gene sequence: CDR1 LNHDA, CDR2 SQIVND (reference sequence). The V end lost 5 bases, the J end lost 0 bases, and 13 bases lay between the germline ends. This CDR3 comprises 15 residues. For the CDR3, the DNA is TGTGCCAGTAGTTCACCGGACGGAACTAACTATGGCTACACCTTC. It encodes CASSSPDGTNYGYTF.